The TCR beta chain described here comes from a study of blood T cell repertoires in COVID-19. Study-level background: Samples representing acute and convalescent COVID-19 were sourced from the United States, Italy and Spain. Nucleic acid was either cDNA or gDNA, and it came from T cells, B-cell-depleted T cells, or PBMCs.

Original methodology: The authors estimated nucleated cell counts from reference gene primer amplification. Data came from immunoSEQ multiplex PCR; TCRdb stores just in-frame clones and leaves some out. V, J and clone size derive from that table, while D and trimming were established from the DNA sequence. The sample contains 140,000 or so clones, 70% to 80% of which appear only once. This clone was counted a few times. V gave up 4 bases and J gave up 5 bases; unmatched junction bases: 8. From germline, CDR1 is SGHTA and CDR2 FQGNSA. The CDR3 has 15 residues. Seattle participants joined during active infection and were tracked over time.

This TCR derives from a woman in her 70s with COVID-19, enrolled during active disease. This rearrangement joins TRBV7-2 to TRBJ2-3, with 8 nucleotides matching TRBD1. Sequences were obtained from peripheral blood. DNA of the CDR3: TGTGCCAGCAGCTCCCCGGGACAGGCCTTAGATACGCAGTATTTT. Encoded protein: CASSSPGQALDTQYF. The whole variable domain, remainder taken from reference TRBV7-2 and TRBJ2-3, is GAGVSQSPSNKVTEKGKDVELRCDPISGHTALYWYRQSLGQGLEFLIYFQGNSAPDKSGLPSDRFSAERTGGSVSTLTIQRTQQEDSAVYLCASSSPGQALDTQYFGPGTRLTVL.